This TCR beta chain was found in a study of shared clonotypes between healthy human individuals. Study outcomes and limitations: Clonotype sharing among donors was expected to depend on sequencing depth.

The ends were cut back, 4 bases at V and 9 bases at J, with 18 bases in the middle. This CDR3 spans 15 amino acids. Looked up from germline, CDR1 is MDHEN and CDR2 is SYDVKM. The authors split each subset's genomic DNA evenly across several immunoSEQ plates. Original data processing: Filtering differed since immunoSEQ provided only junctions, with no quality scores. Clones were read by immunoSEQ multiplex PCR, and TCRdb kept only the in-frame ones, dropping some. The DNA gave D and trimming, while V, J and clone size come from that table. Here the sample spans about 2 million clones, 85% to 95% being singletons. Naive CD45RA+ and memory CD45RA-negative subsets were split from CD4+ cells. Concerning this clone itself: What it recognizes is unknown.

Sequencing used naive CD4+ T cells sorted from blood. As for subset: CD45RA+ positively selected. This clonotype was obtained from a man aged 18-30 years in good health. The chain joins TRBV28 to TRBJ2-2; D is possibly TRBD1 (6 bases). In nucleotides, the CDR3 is TGTGCCAGCAGTTCCCATGGGGCAGGGGAAAGGGAGCTGTTTTTT. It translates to CASSSHGAGERELFF.